Listed here are 12 T cell receptor beta chains from one sample, sequenced in a study of blood T cells in healthy people across ages. A J-beta primer mix and a sample-barcoded 5' primer were used in a second PCR of roughly 7 to 12 cycles. Each CDR3 protein is one row after TCRdb ran MiXCR on the 5' RACE reads. Counted here are 1.5 million to 2 million distinct CDR3 sequences, about 35% occurring once; the ten biggest clones make up around 11%. The specimen was blood. The origin of the receptors is a woman aged 25 to 45 in good health.

This clonotype was seen more than once but under ten times. The chain couples TRBV18 to TRBJ2-2; tentatively, D is TRBD1 (6 bases). Trimming took off 3 bases at V and 2 bases at J, with 16 bases between the two ends. Germline CDR1 reads KGHSH; CDR2 reads LQKENI. The CDR3 consists of 17 residues. The CDR3 region is CASSPTYGTPNTGELFF. In DNA form, the CDR3 reads TGTGCCAGCTCACCTACGTACGGGACACCTAACACCGGGGAGCTGTTTTTT.

The chain is built from TRBV11-2 and TRBJ1-2; D remains ambiguous. Germline values: CDR1 SGHAT, CDR2 FQNNGV. The CDR3 sequence is 14 residues long. V was trimmed by 7 bases and J by 8 bases, leaving 20 bases between them. CDR3 nucleotides: TGTGCCAGCAACGCGCCACCGGGAACGGGAGGCTACACCTTC. Translating gives CASNAPPGTGGYTF.

This clonotype was seen a handful of times. The genes are TRBV3-1 and TRBJ1-2; D might be TRBD1 (5 bases). The CDR3 length is 14 residues. The germline V gene has CDR1 LGHDT and CDR2 YNNKEL (reference sequence). The V gene lost 0 bases and the J gene lost 6 bases, with 11 bases spanning the gap. This chain's CDR3 is CASSQDFGRDGYTF. CDR3 DNA: TGTGCCAGCAGCCAAGATTTTGGCAGGGATGGCTACACCTTC.

About this clonotype: One end of the junction fails to match germline, which may point to a read error. The chain is built from TRBV10-3 and TRBJ2-5; TRBD1 matches at 12 bases. Germline CDR1 and CDR2: ENHRY and SYGVKD. This CDR3 is 16 amino acids long. The CDR3 is CTISESSGQGAREQYF. The CDR3 DNA reads as TGTACCATCAGTGAGTCTTCGGGACAGGGGGCTCGGGAGCAGTACTTC.

V gene TRBV5-5 combines with J gene TRBJ1-2; TRBD1 aligns across 12 bases. This CDR3 has 16 amino acids. From germline, CDR1 is SGHKS and CDR2 YYEKEE (reference sequence). V lost 4 bases, J lost 2 bases, and 6 bases stayed unmatched. CDR3 DNA sequence: TGTGCCAGCAGCGCAACCGGGACAGGGGGCAACTATGGCTACACCTTC. As protein: CASSATGTGGNYGYTF.

J is TRBJ2-3 and V is TRBV5-6; D is unclear. Germline V CDR1 and CDR2: SGHDT, YYEEEE. This CDR3 has 14 amino acids. The V gene lost 3 bases and the J gene lost 0 bases, with 8 bases spanning the gap. Written as DNA, the CDR3 is TGTGCCAGCAGCTCCTATCGAAGCACAGATACGCAGTATTTT. Translation gives CASSSYRSTDTQYF.

This clonotype was counted between two and nine times. The V and J genes are TRBV10-3 and TRBJ2-3, with a possible D match to TRBD2 (6 bases). Germline values: CDR1 ENHRY, CDR2 SYGVKD. This CDR3 has 13 residues. V was cut by 10 bases and J by 0 bases, with 11 bases left in between. The CDR3 DNA reads as TGTGCCAGCTTAGGGACTAGCACAGATACGCAGTATTTT. It is translated as CASLGTSTDTQYF.

The chain couples TRBV7-9 to TRBJ2-5; D uncertain. The germline gives CDR1 SEHNR, CDR2 FQNEAQ (reference sequence). Trimming removed 8 bases at V and 5 bases at J, with 12 bases between. The CDR3 consists of 12 residues. The CDR3 loop is CASQGVLETQYF. CDR3 bases: TGTGCCAGCCAAGGAGTTCTGGAGACCCAGTACTTC.

This clonotype was seen repeatedly, ten times or more. J is TRBJ2-3 and V is TRBV7-2; D unresolved. V was pared by 5 bases and J by 4 bases, with 10 bases between. Germline V gene sequence: CDR1 SGHTA, CDR2 FQGNSA. This CDR3 comprises 13 residues. The DNA for the CDR3 is TGTGCCAGCAGCACCCTTATCCCAGATACGCAGTATTTT. Translation: CASSTLIPDTQYF. The variable domain in full, with the rest retrieved from reference TRBV7-2 and TRBJ2-3, is GAGVSQSPSNKVTEKGKDVELRCDPISGHTALYWYRQSLGQGLEFLIYFQGNSAPDKSGLPSDRFSAERTGGSVSTLTIQRTQQEDSAVYLCASSTLIPDTQYFGPGTRLTVL.

In its sample, this clonotype was seen many times. The J gene is TRBJ1-2, the V gene TRBV2; D is ambiguous. V shed 2 bases and J shed 0 bases, with 4 bases lying between them. The CDR3 runs 13 residues. Per the germline V gene, CDR1 is SNHLY and CDR2 is FYNNEI. In DNA, the CDR3 is TGTGCCAGCAGTGAAACAGCTAACTATGGCTACACCTTC. This encodes CASSETANYGYTF.

The J gene is TRBJ1-1, the V gene TRBV29-1, with D possibly matching TRBD1 (6 bases). V lost 5 bases and J 0 bases, leaving 19 bases between the germline ends. The germline gives CDR1 SQVTM, CDR2 ANQGSEA. This CDR3 spans 16 amino acids. CDR3 in amino acids: CSVPKFGQNLNTEAFF. The CDR3 DNA sequence: TGCAGCGTTCCCAAATTTGGACAGAACTTGAACACTGAAGCTTTCTTT.

As regards this clonotype: The junction and the germline gene differ at one end; a read error may be behind it. This rearrangement joins TRBV18 to TRBJ2-1; TRBD1 matches 8 bases. The germline V gene encodes CDR1 KGHSH and CDR2 LQKENI. The CDR3 has 19 residues. The CDR3 region is CASSSPIAKGQVNYNEQFF. In DNA, the CDR3 is TGTGCCAGCTCATCACCGATTGCAAAGGGACAGGTTAACTACAATGAGCAGTTCTTC.